This T cell receptor (beta chain) was sequenced during a study of graft-versus-host responses after intestinal transplantation. Overall study context: All recipients were given anti-thymocyte globulin induction, and tacrolimus and steroids were then administered for roughly three years.

Notes on the study in general: Researchers found GvH clones in recipient marrow, and some showed up first in ileum or blood. Maximum circulating GvH clone levels tracked with early post-transplant HvG decreases. Subjects displaying graft-donor T cell macrochimerism possessed elevated graft-versus-host to host-versus-graft clonal ratios inside allografts.

The protocol was immunoSEQ multiplex PCR, while the TCRdb copy is restricted to in-frame clones and leaves out a portion. The profile shows approximately 100,000 clones, roughly 84% of them singletons. CDR1 WNHNN and CDR2 SYGVQD come from the germline V gene (reference sequence). V lost 0 bases, J lost 1 base, and 9 bases lay in between. This CDR3 has 15 amino acids. Only a few counts were recorded for this clone. Its antigen is still unknown. This sequence was found in a human donor who received an intestinal transplant. The chain has TRBV10-1 and TRBJ1-1; unclear D gene. Source: unstimulated CD4+ T cells sorted from spleen or lymph node cells, taken before intestinal transplant. CDR3 region: CASSESHRQNTEAFF. CDR3 nucleotides: TGCGCCAGCAGTGAGTCACACCGCCAGAACACTGAAGCTTTCTTT.